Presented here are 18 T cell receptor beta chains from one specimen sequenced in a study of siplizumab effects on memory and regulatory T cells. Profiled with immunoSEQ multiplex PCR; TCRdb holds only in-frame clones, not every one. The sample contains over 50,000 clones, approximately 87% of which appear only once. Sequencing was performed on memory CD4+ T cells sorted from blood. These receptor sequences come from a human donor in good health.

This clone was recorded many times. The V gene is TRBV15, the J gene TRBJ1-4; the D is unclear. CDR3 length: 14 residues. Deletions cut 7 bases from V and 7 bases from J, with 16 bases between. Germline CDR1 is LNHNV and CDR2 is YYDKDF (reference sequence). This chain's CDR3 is CATKNRVSGEKLFF. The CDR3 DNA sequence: TGTGCCACCAAAAATAGGGTTTCAGGTGAAAAACTGTTTTTT.

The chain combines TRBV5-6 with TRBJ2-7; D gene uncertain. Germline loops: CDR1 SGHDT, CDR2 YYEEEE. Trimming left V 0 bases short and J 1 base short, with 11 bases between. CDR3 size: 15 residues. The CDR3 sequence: CASSLELTDSYEQYF. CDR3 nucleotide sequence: TGTGCCAGCAGCTTGGAGTTAACTGATTCCTACGAGCAGTACTTC. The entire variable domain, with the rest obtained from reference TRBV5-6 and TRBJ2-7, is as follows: DAGVTQSPTHLIKTRGQQVTLRCSPKSGHDTVSWYQQALGQGPQFIFQYYEEEERQRGNFPDRFSGHQFPNYSSELNVNALLLGDSALYLCASSLELTDSYEQYFGPGTRLTVT.

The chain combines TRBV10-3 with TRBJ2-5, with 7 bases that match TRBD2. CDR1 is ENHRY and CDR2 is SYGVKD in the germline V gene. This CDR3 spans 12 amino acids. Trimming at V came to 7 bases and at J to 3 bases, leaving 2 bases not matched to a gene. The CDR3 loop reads CAIKSGEETQYF. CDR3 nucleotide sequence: TGTGCCATCAAGAGCGGGGAAGAGACCCAGTACTTC.

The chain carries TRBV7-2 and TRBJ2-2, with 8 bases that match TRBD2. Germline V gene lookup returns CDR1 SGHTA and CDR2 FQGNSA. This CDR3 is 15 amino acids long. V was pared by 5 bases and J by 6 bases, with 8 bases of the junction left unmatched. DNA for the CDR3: TGTGCCAGCAGCACCCCCGGGACTAGGTCCGGGGAGCTGTTTTTT. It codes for CASSTPGTRSGELFF.

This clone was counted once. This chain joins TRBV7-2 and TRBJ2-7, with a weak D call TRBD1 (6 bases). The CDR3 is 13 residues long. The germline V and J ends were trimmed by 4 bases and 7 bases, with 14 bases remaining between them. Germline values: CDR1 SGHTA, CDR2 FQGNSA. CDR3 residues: CASSSRDTLEQYF. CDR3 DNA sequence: TGTGCCAGCAGCTCCCGGGACACGCTAGAGCAGTACTTC.

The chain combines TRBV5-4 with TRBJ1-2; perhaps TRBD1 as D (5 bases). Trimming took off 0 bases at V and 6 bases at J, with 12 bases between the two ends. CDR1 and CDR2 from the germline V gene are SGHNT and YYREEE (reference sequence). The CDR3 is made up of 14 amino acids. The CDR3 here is CASSLAAQGDGYTF. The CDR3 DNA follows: TGTGCCAGCAGCTTGGCCGCTCAGGGTGATGGCTACACCTTC.

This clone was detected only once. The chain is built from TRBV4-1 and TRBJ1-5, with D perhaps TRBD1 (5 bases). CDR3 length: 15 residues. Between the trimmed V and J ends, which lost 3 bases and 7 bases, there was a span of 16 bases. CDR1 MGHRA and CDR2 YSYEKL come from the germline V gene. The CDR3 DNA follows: TGCGCCAGCAGCCAGCCGGGACGGGGGAAACAGCCCCAGCATTTT. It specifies CASSQPGRGKQPQHF.

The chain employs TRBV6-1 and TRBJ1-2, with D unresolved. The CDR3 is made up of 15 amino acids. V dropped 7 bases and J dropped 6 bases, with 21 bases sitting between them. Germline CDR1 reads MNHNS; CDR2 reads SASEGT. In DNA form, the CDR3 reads TGTGCCAGCAATCCCACCCTATACCGGGAAAATGGCTACACCTTC. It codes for CASNPTLYRENGYTF.

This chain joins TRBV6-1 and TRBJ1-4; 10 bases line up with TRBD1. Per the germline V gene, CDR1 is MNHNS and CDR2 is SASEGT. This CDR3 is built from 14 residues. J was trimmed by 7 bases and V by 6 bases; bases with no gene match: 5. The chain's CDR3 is CASSRQGAPEKLFF. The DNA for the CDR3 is TGTGCCAGCAGCCGACAGGGGGCGCCTGAAAAACTGTTTTTT.

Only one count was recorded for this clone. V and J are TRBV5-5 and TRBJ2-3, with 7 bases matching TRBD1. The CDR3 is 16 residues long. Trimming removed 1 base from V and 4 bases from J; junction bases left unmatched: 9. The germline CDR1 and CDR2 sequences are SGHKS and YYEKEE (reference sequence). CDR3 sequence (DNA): TGTGCCAGCAGCTTGTTCTTAGGGGGCGATGCAGATACGCAGTATTTT. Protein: CASSLFLGGDADTQYF. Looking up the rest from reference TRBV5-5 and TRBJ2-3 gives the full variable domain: DAGVTQSPTHLIKTRGQQVTLRCSPISGHKSVSWYQQVLGQGPQFIFQYYEKEERGRGNFPDRFSARQFPNYSSELNVNALLLGDSALYLCASSLFLGGDADTQYFGPGTRLTVL.

The CDR3 loop reads CASSTSETYPNYGYTF. DNA for the CDR3: TGTGCCAGTAGTACCTCGGAGACATATCCTAACTATGGCTACACCTTC. V is TRBV19 and J is TRBJ1-2, with D unresolved. From germline, CDR1 is LNHDA and CDR2 SQIVND (reference sequence). The CDR3 is 16 residues long. The germline V and J ends were trimmed by 4 bases and 0 bases, with 15 bases remaining between them.

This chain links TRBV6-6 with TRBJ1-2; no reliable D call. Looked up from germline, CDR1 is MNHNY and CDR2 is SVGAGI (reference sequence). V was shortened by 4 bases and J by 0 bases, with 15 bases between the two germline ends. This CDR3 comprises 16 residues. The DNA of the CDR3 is TGTGCCAGCAGTTCCCTCCTTTCGACGTCTAACTATGGCTACACCTTC. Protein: CASSSLLSTSNYGYTF.

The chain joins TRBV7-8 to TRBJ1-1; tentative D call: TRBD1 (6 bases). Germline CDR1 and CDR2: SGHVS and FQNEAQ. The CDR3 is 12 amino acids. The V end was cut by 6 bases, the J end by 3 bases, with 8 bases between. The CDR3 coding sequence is TGTGCCAGCAGAGGGGGATACACTGAAGCTTTCTTT. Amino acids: CASRGGYTEAFF.

This chain's CDR3 is CASSETGGGNQPQHF. In DNA form, the CDR3 reads TGTGCCAGCAGTGAAACCGGGGGAGGAAATCAGCCCCAGCATTTT. The chain is built from TRBV2 and TRBJ1-5; TRBD1 is a possible D gene (5 bases). In germline, CDR1 is SNHLY, CDR2 FYNNEI. The V gene lost 2 bases and the J gene lost 4 bases, with 12 bases spanning the gap. The CDR3 length is 15 residues.

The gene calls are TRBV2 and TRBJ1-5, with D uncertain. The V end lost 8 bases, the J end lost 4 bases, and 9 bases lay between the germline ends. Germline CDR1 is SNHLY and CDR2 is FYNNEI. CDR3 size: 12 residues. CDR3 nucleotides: TGTGCCAGCGTTGGGGAGAATCAGCCCCAGCATTTT. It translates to CASVGENQPQHF.

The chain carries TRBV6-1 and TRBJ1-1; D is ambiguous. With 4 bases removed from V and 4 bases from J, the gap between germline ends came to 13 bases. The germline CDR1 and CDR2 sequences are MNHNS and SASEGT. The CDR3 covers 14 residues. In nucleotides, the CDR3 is TGTGCCAGCAGTGTTGGGATTTTCGCCACTGAAGCTTTCTTT. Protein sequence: CASSVGIFATEAFF.

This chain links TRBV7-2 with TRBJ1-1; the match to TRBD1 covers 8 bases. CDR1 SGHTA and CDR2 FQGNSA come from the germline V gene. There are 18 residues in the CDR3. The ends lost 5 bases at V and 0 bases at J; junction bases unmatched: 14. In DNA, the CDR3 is TGTGCCAGCAGCCTAAGGGGGGGGACAGGAGATCTGAACACTGAAGCTTTCTTT. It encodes CASSLRGGTGDLNTEAFF.

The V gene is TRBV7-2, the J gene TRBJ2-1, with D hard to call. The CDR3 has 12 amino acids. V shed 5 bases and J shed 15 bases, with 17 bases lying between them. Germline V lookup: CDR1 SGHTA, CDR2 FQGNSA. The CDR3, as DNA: TGTGCCAGCAGCCCGTATCTCGGGTCCCCGTTCTTC. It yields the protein CASSPYLGSPFF.